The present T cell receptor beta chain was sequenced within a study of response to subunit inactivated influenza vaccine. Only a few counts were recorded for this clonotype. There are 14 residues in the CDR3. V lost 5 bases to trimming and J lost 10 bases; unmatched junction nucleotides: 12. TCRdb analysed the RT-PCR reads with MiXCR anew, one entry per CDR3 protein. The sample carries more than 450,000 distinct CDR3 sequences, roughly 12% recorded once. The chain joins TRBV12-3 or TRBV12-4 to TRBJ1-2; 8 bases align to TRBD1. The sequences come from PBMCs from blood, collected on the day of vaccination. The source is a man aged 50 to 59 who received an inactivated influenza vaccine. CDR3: CASSETGAIDPYTF. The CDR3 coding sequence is TGTGCCAGCAGTGAGACAGGGGCAATCGACCCCTACACCTTC.